Shown below are 15 T cell receptor beta chains from a single sample sequenced in a study of Tregs in tolerant kidney transplant recipients. This table comes from immunoSEQ multiplex PCR, and its TCRdb copy is limited to in-frame clones, with some not included. The sample records about 240,000 clones, roughly 84% being singletons. Sequences were obtained from CD4+ T cells from blood. The receptor source for this set is a human donor in good health.

The chain has TRBV25-1 and TRBJ2-4; 9 nucleotides agree with TRBD1. Per the germline V gene, CDR1 is MGHDK and CDR2 is SYGVNS. V shed 3 bases and J 7 bases; nucleotides not matched to a gene: 7. CDR3 length: 15 residues. CDR3 protein: CASSDPGQGSNIQYF. CDR3 nucleotide sequence: TGTGCCAGCAGTGACCCAGGACAGGGGTCGAACATTCAGTACTTC. Full variable domain (missing parts from reference TRBV25-1 and TRBJ2-4): EADIYQTPRYLVIGTGKKITLECSQTMGHDKMYWYQQDPGMELHLIHYSYGVNSTEKGDLSSESTVSRIRTEHFPLTLESARPSHTSQYLCASSDPGQGSNIQYFGAGTRLSVL.

J is TRBJ2-7 and V is TRBV4-1; D is ambiguous. CDR3 length: 14 residues. Germline CDR1 reads MGHRA; CDR2 reads YSYEKL. The ends were cut back, 0 bases at V and 2 bases at J, with 8 bases in the middle. CDR3 sequence reads: CASSQERVTYEQYF. The DNA of the CDR3 is TGCGCCAGCAGCCAAGAACGGGTCACCTACGAGCAGTACTTC.

The rearrangement uses TRBV7-6 and TRBJ2-3, with 10 bases fitting TRBD2. The CDR3 is 17 residues long. Germline V CDR1 and CDR2: SGHVS, FNYEAQ. Trimming took 5 bases from V and 5 from J; bases not matched to a gene: 13. CDR3: CASSPAGSGRRRDTQYF. CDR3 DNA: TGTGCCAGCAGCCCCGCCGGTAGCGGGAGGAGGCGAGATACGCAGTATTTT.

The chain couples TRBV11-3 to TRBJ2-5; unclear D gene. The CDR3 is 13 residues long. CDR1 is SGHNT, CDR2 YENEEA, per germline. V was cut by 3 bases and J by 5 bases, with 10 bases left in between. The CDR3 here is CASSFTSLETQYF. CDR3 in DNA: TGTGCCAGCAGCTTCACCTCGCTCGAGACCCAGTACTTC.

The gene calls are TRBV5-4 and TRBJ2-7; D perhaps matches TRBD1 (6 bases). The CDR3 has 13 residues. Germline CDR1 and CDR2: SGHNT and YYREEE (reference sequence). Trimming shortened V by 3 bases and J by 2 bases, and 9 bases separated the two germline ends. In DNA, the CDR3 is TGTGCCAGCAGCTGGGCAGGGGCCTACGAGCAGTACTTC. Translated, it gives CASSWAGAYEQYF.

This chain uses TRBV4-1 with TRBJ1-2; D may be TRBD1 (5 bases). The CDR3 consists of 14 residues. Looked up from germline, CDR1 is MGHRA and CDR2 is YSYEKL. The germline V and J ends were trimmed by 4 bases and 2 bases, with 11 bases remaining between them. The CDR3 sequence is CASSPQAWNYGYTF. In nucleotides, the CDR3 is TGCGCCAGCAGCCCACAGGCTTGGAACTATGGCTACACCTTC.

The V and J genes are TRBV10-3 and TRBJ1-5, with 7 bases that match TRBD1. The CDR3 totals 14 residues. From germline, CDR1 is ENHRY and CDR2 SYGVKD. V shed 4 bases and J 7 bases; nucleotides not matched to a gene: 7. The CDR3 loop is CAISVGTAGQPQHF. CDR3 nucleotides: TGTGCCATCAGTGTGGGGACAGCCGGCCAGCCCCAGCATTTT.

V gene TRBV11-2 combines with J gene TRBJ2-1, with unresolved D. Trimming took off 4 bases at V and 0 bases at J, with 13 bases between the two ends. Germline values: CDR1 SGHAT, CDR2 FQNNGV. The CDR3 extends over 16 amino acids. The CDR3 sequence: CASSSFTSSSYNEQFF. As DNA, the CDR3 is TGTGCCAGCAGCTCTTTCACTTCCAGCTCCTACAATGAGCAGTTCTTC.

The chain employs TRBV5-1 and TRBJ2-6; perhaps D is TRBD1 or TRBD2 (5 bases each). CDR1 and CDR2 from the germline V gene are SGHRS and YFSETQ. This CDR3 spans 19 amino acids. The V end was cut by 1 base, the J end by 2 bases, with 19 bases between. The CDR3 region is CASSLFLIQGETGANVLTF. CDR3 bases: TGCGCCAGCAGCTTGTTTTTGATTCAAGGGGAGACTGGGGCCAACGTCCTGACTTTC.

The genes are TRBV5-4 and TRBJ2-7; 7 bases are a match to TRBD1. The CDR3 sequence is 15 residues long. The germline V gene has CDR1 SGHNT and CDR2 YYREEE (reference sequence). After removal of 3 bases from V and 5 bases from J, the junction contained 11 bases not matched to a gene. The CDR3 DNA reads as TGTGCCAGCAGCTCATACCGGGACAGCTTCGACGAGCAGTACTTC. Protein sequence: CASSSYRDSFDEQYF. Combining the CDR3 with reference TRBV5-4 and TRBJ2-7 gives the whole variable domain ETGVTQSPTHLIKTRGQQVTLRCSSQSGHNTVSWYQQALGQGPQFIFQYYREEENGRGNFPPRFSGLQFPNYSSELNVNALELDDSALYLCASSSYRDSFDEQYFGPGTRLTVT.

J is TRBJ1-3 and V is TRBV19; maybe TRBD1 (5 bases). CDR3 length: 14 residues. Germline values: CDR1 LNHDA, CDR2 SQIVND (reference sequence). V was clipped by 6 bases and J by 1 base, with 10 bases between them. As DNA, the CDR3 is TGTGCCAGTAGACCCCAGGGATCTGGAAACACCATATATTTT. The encoded protein is CASRPQGSGNTIYF.

CDR3 DNA sequence: TGTGCCAGCAGCGCCATGGGACCGATCATGAACACTGAAGCTTTCTTT. It yields the protein CASSAMGPIMNTEAFF. The chain has TRBV9 and TRBJ1-1; D possibly corresponds to TRBD1 (5 bases). The CDR3 sequence is 16 residues long. Germline lookup yields CDR1 SGDLS and CDR2 YYNGEE. V lost 3 bases and J lost 0, with 15 bases in between.

This chain connects TRBV6-6 to TRBJ2-7, with 7 positions matching TRBD1. The CDR3 length is 16 residues. CDR1 MNHNY and CDR2 SVGAGI come from the germline V gene (reference sequence). V was pared by 2 bases and J by 4 bases, with 11 bases of the junction left unmatched. The CDR3 nucleotides read TGTGCCAGCAGTTACAGGGACAGATCAGGGGCTTACGAGCAGTACTTC. Residues: CASSYRDRSGAYEQYF.

V and J are TRBV27 and TRBJ2-3; 7 bases match TRBD1. The ends lost 5 bases at V and 5 bases at J; junction bases unmatched: 10. Germline CDR1 MNHEY, CDR2 SMNVEV (reference sequence). The CDR3 consists of 15 residues. This CDR3 is CASSEPHRGRDTQYF. The CDR3 nucleotides are TGTGCCAGCAGTGAACCTCACAGGGGTCGAGATACGCAGTATTTT.

The chain couples TRBV7-9 to TRBJ1-1; D is unresolved. CDR3 length: 13 residues. Trimming cost V 1 base and J 3 bases, with 6 bases left between them. Looked up from germline, CDR1 is SEHNR and CDR2 is FQNEAQ (reference sequence). The CDR3 is CASSLDGYTEAFF. DNA for the CDR3: TGTGCCAGCAGCTTAGATGGATACACTGAAGCTTTCTTT. The complete variable domain, with remaining parts taken from reference TRBV7-9 and TRBJ1-1, reads DTGVSQNPRHKITKRGQNVTFRCDPISEHNRLYWYRQTLGQGPEFLTYFQNEAQLEKSRLLSDRFSAERPKGSFSTLEIQRTEQGDSAMYLCASSLDGYTEAFFGQGTRLTVV.